This TCR beta chain appears in the sequencing data of a study of T-cell reconstitution after alpha-beta-depleted transplantation in children. This clonotype was counted ten times or more. Using unique molecular identifiers, the investigators prepared the TCRbeta library. One entry per CDR3 protein results from TCRdb running MiXCR on the PCR reads. The sample holds roughly 500,000 distinct CDR3 sequences; around an eighth are singletons and the top ten take under 7%. The CDR3 loop spans 15 amino acids. From germline, CDR1 is DFQATT and CDR2 SNEGSKA (reference sequence). The V end was cut by 4 bases, the J end by 4 bases, with 19 bases between.

The V and J genes are TRBV20-1 and TRBJ1-1; D remains ambiguous. The input for sequencing was PBMCs from the stem cell graft donor, taken from the stem cell graft. The sequence was obtained from a human donor who donated a stem cell graft to a child with combined immunodeficiency. CDR3 coding DNA: TGCAGTGCTACCGCCCTCAACTGGCGGGGCACTGAAGCTTTCTTT. Its protein is CSATALNWRGTEAFF.